A single sample is the source of the 24 T cell receptor beta chains below, sequenced in a study of T-cell reconstitution after alpha-beta-depleted transplantation in children (dated by TCRdb to the mid-2010s). The library came from PCR. Sequenced on an Illumina HiSeq 2500. TCR library preparation used molecular barcoding, with unique molecular identifiers applied to normalize quantification of the TCRbeta repertoire. Starting from the raw public reads, TCRdb applied fastp trimming at Q25, assembled clones with MiXCR and retained in-frame beta chains. Rows with a matching CDR3 protein are joined into one entry that keeps the most common DNA and genes. Here the sample has about 58,000 distinct CDR3 sequences; approximately 46% occur a single time. The ten largest clones take up about 98% of the sample. Taken with the paper, the label for treatment or condition translates to: allogeneic hematopoietic cell transplantation with graft depleted of TCRalphabeta T cells and CD19 B cells.

Source: PBMCs, mostly from graft donor cells, taken 360 days after TCRalphabeta/CD19-depleted stem cell transplant. The receptors were sampled from a male patient younger than 18 who had a stem cell transplant for acute lymphoblastic leukemia, so the T cells may come from the graft donor.

This clonotype has just a few counts. The chain couples TRBV3-1 to TRBJ2-3, with 9 bases lining up with TRBD2. CDR1 and CDR2 from the germline V gene are LGHDT and YNNKEL (reference sequence). The CDR3 extends over 15 amino acids. Trimming at V came to 6 bases and at J to 2 bases, leaving 6 bases not matched to a gene. Here the CDR3 DNA reads TGTGCCAGCAGTCCTAAGCGGGGGGACACAGATACGCAGTATTTT. It is translated as CASSPKRGDTDTQYF.

This clonotype has a handful of counts. J is TRBJ2-3 and V is TRBV7-9, with 13 bases identical to TRBD2. Germline lookup yields CDR1 SEHNR and CDR2 FQNEAQ (reference sequence). This CDR3 region has 16 residues. The junction had 7 bases not matched to a gene; V was cut back by 5 bases and J by 5 bases. The CDR3 is CASSPRLAGGLDTQYF. DNA of the CDR3: TGTGCCAGCAGCCCCAGACTAGCGGGAGGATTAGATACGCAGTATTTT.

V and J are TRBV14 and TRBJ2-6; D remains unclear. Germline values: CDR1 SGHDN, CDR2 FVKESK. V shed 4 bases and J shed 0 bases, with 19 bases lying between them. This CDR3 is 19 amino acids long. DNA for the CDR3: TGTGCCAGCAGCCCCCACTTTGCAGATGGGCTCTCTGGGGCCAACGTCCTGACTTTC. This sequence encodes CASSPHFADGLSGANVLTF.

In this sample, this clonotype turned up many times. The chain combines TRBV12-3 or TRBV12-4 with TRBJ2-3; D remains ambiguous. Trimming pared 6 bases from V and 1 base from J, leaving 5 bases between. The CDR3 is made up of 12 amino acids. The CDR3 nucleotides are TGTGCCAGCAGCTGGGGCACAGATACGCAGTATTTT. This translates into CASSWGTDTQYF.

This clonotype occurred a few times. The J gene is TRBJ2-2, the V gene TRBV12-3 or TRBV12-4; D is ambiguous. The CDR3 runs to 13 residues. V lost 3 bases and J lost 2, with 4 bases in between. The CDR3 DNA follows: TGTGCCAGCAGTTTTTCTAACACCGGGGAGCTGTTTTTT. Residues: CASSFSNTGELFF.

The genes are TRBV27 and TRBJ1-3; D uncertain. There are 15 residues in the CDR3. Germline loops: CDR1 MNHEY, CDR2 SMNVEV (reference sequence). The ends were cut back, 0 bases at V and 2 bases at J, with 8 bases in the middle. The CDR3 spells CASSLSVTPGNTIYF. The DNA of the CDR3 is TGTGCCAGCAGTTTATCAGTCACTCCTGGAAACACCATATATTTT.

The chain couples TRBV24-1 to TRBJ2-3; D gene uncertain. The CDR3 covers 15 residues. V dropped 0 bases and J dropped 3 bases, with 9 bases sitting between them. The V gene's germline CDR1 is KGHDR and CDR2 SFDVKD. The DNA of the CDR3 is TGTGCCACCAGTGATTTGAAGGACCTTACAGATACGCAGTATTTT. Amino acid sequence: CATSDLKDLTDTQYF.

The chain links TRBV10-3 to TRBJ1-6; D gene ambiguous. The germline V and J ends were trimmed by 0 bases and 9 bases, with 9 bases remaining between them. This CDR3 has 14 amino acids. The V gene's germline CDR1 is ENHRY and CDR2 SYGVKD. The CDR3 protein is CAISESGGSSPLHF. The CDR3 DNA sequence: TGTGCCATCAGTGAGTCGGGAGGTAGTTCACCCCTCCACTTT.

This rearrangement joins TRBV12-3 or TRBV12-4 to TRBJ2-6, with TRBD1 matching over 11 bases. V shed 6 bases and J 2 bases; nucleotides not matched to a gene: 15. The CDR3 contains 20 residues. The DNA for the CDR3 is TGTGCCAGCAGCCCTAACCCGTTGGGACAGGGGGGTGCTGGGGCCAACGTCCTGACTTTC. It is translated as CASSPNPLGQGGAGANVLTF.

This clonotype showed up just a few times. The rearrangement joins TRBV10-3 to TRBJ2-7, with D unclear. V was pared by 2 bases and J by 3 bases, with 8 bases between. Germline lookup yields CDR1 ENHRY and CDR2 SYGVKD. The CDR3 covers 13 residues. The CDR3 reads CAISEGAIYEQYF. The CDR3 bases are TGTGCCATCAGTGAGGGAGCTATCTACGAGCAGTACTTC.

This clonotype has at least ten counts. V and J are TRBV5-1 and TRBJ2-7; D remains ambiguous. From germline, CDR1 is SGHRS and CDR2 YFSETQ. The CDR3 covers 13 residues. Trimming cost V 0 bases and J 0 bases, with 4 bases left between them. The CDR3, as DNA: TGCGCCAGCAGCTTGGAAGTCTCCTACGAGCAGTACTTC. Translation gives CASSLEVSYEQYF. The entire variable domain, with the rest obtained from reference TRBV5-1 and TRBJ2-7, is as follows: KAGVTQTPRYLIKTRGQQVTLSCSPISGHRSVSWYQQTPGQGLQFLFEYFSETQRNKGNFPGRFSGRQFSNSRSEMNVSTLELGDSALYLCASSLEVSYEQYFGPGTRLTVT.

V usage is TRBV12-3 or TRBV12-4 and J usage is TRBJ2-5, with 9 bases matching TRBD2. Trimming at V came to 1 base and at J to 4 bases, leaving 4 bases not matched to a gene. The CDR3 is 15 residues long. CDR3 in DNA: TGTGCCAGCAGTTTAGGAGGAGCGGGGGGAGAGACCCAGTACTTC. This codes for CASSLGGAGGETQYF.

V gene TRBV4-1 combines with J gene TRBJ2-3; unclear D gene. The CDR3 totals 14 residues. Germline CDR1 is MGHRA and CDR2 is YSYEKL. The V end lost 1 base, the J end lost 2 bases, and 7 bases lay between the germline ends. As DNA, the CDR3 is TGCGCCAGCAGCCAAGGATACTACACAGATACGCAGTATTTT. Translation gives CASSQGYYTDTQYF.

The table lists this clonotype with a few counts. The chain employs TRBV7-8 and TRBJ2-2; D is possibly TRBD1 or TRBD2 (6 bases each). Trimming took 5 bases from V and 6 from J, leaving 16 bases between them. The CDR3 is made up of 15 amino acids. The germline gives CDR1 SGHVS, CDR2 FQNEAQ. CDR3 DNA: TGTGCCAGCAGCCCCGCCTGGGGGGCGGCCGGGGAGCTGTTTTTT. It translates to CASSPAWGAAGELFF. The full variable domain, in which reference TRBV7-8 and TRBJ2-2 provide the parts outside the CDR3, is GAGVSQSPRYKVAKRGQDVALRCDPISGHVSLFWYQQALGQGPEFLTYFQNEAQLDKSGLPSDRFFAERPEGSVSTLKIQRTQQEDSAVYLCASSPAWGAAGELFFGEGSRLTVL.

The rearrangement links TRBV12-3 or TRBV12-4 to TRBJ2-7; maybe TRBD1 (5 bases). With 2 bases removed from V and 7 bases from J, the gap between germline ends came to 12 bases. CDR3 length: 13 amino acids. This chain's CDR3 is CASSLNRIGEQYF. As DNA, the CDR3 is TGTGCCAGCAGTTTAAACAGGATAGGAGAGCAGTACTTC.

This clonotype appeared a single time. The chain carries TRBV5-1 and TRBJ2-5; D unclear. CDR3 length: 13 amino acids. Germline V lookup: CDR1 SGHRS, CDR2 YFSETQ. Trimming cost V 5 bases and J 3 bases, with 11 bases left between them. The CDR3 loop reads CASSFGPKETQYF. CDR3 sequence (DNA): TGCGCCAGCAGTTTCGGGCCTAAAGAGACCCAGTACTTC.

This clonotype has a handful of counts. The J gene is TRBJ2-5, the V gene TRBV20-1; 12 bases line up with TRBD2. V gave up 3 bases and J gave up 6 bases; unmatched junction bases: 11. Looked up from germline, CDR1 is DFQATT and CDR2 is SNEGSKA (reference sequence). The CDR3 is 16 residues long. CDR3 sequence reads: CSASTSGGPGIKTQYF. CDR3 nucleotide sequence: TGCAGTGCTAGTACTAGCGGGGGGCCCGGAATCAAGACCCAGTACTTC.

V is TRBV12-3 or TRBV12-4 and J is TRBJ2-1, with 7 positions matching TRBD1. The CDR3 contains 14 residues. V lost 4 bases to trimming and J lost 5 bases; unmatched junction nucleotides: 5. The CDR3 loop is CASSSGTDNNEQFF. CDR3 nucleotide sequence: TGTGCCAGCAGTTCCGGGACAGACAACAATGAGCAGTTCTTC.

The chain is built from TRBV12-3 or TRBV12-4 and TRBJ2-1; D may be TRBD2 (5 bases). The CDR3 is made up of 13 amino acids. V lost 8 bases to trimming and J lost 7 bases, with 15 bases between them. CDR3: CASSPGVRNEQFF. The CDR3, as DNA: TGTGCCAGCTCTCCCGGGGTTCGGAATGAGCAGTTCTTC.

In this sample, this clonotype turned up a few times. The CDR3 here is CASSFATTVLAVYEQYF. The CDR3 DNA sequence: TGTGCCAGCAGCTTTGCGACGACCGTCTTGGCCGTCTACGAGCAGTACTTC. The rearrangement joins TRBV7-8 to TRBJ2-7; D is uncertain. CDR1 and CDR2 (germline): SGHVS, FQNEAQ. V lost 3 bases to trimming and J lost 3 bases, with 21 bases between them. The length of the CDR3 is 17 residues.

J is TRBJ1-5 and V is TRBV7-8; D is unclear. Germline values: CDR1 SGHVS, CDR2 FQNEAQ. The CDR3 spans 16 residues. V was cut by 5 bases and J by 2 bases, with 16 bases left in between. This CDR3 reads CASSDGWVVRNQPQHF. Here the CDR3 DNA reads TGTGCCAGCAGCGACGGATGGGTAGTGCGCAATCAGCCCCAGCATTTT.

The chain is built from TRBV20-1 and TRBJ2-7, with 9 bases that match TRBD1. The CDR3 is 12 amino acids. Germline values: CDR1 DFQATT, CDR2 SNEGSKA (reference sequence). V was clipped by 7 bases and J by 5 bases; unmatched bases: 6. The DNA of the CDR3 is TGCAGTGTCCCGGGACAGGGTAACGAGCAGTACTTC. It codes for CSVPGQGNEQYF.

This clonotype has just a few counts. The genes are TRBV12-3 or TRBV12-4 and TRBJ2-1, with TRBD2 as a possible D gene (6 bases). With 4 bases removed from V and 4 bases from J, the gap between germline ends came to 14 bases. CDR3 length: 15 amino acids. Written as DNA, the CDR3 is TGTGCCAGCAGTTCCCCGGGAGCGGGTTACAATGAGCAGTTCTTC. Its translation is CASSSPGAGYNEQFF.

The chain is built from TRBV5-1 and TRBJ2-7; 12 bases are a match to TRBD2. CDR1 is SGHRS and CDR2 is YFSETQ in the germline V gene. The CDR3 sequence is 16 residues long. V shed 4 bases and J 0 bases; nucleotides not matched to a gene: 5. As DNA, the CDR3 is TGCGCCAGCAGCCTCCCGACTAGCGGGAGCTCCTACGAGCAGTACTTC. Amino acid sequence: CASSLPTSGSSYEQYF.